A single sample is the source of the 20 T cell receptor beta chains below, sequenced in a study of T cell repertoires in cytomegalovirus infection. One entry per CDR3 protein results from TCRdb running MiXCR on the reads. The sample includes 250,000 to 300,000 distinct CDR3 sequences, 20% to 30% of them seen just once. What was sequenced was PBMCs. The receptors were gathered from a human donor in good health (CMV status not recorded). Some clones in this sample may be carry-over from other donors' samples.

This clonotype is medium-sized by share. This chain uses TRBV28 with TRBJ2-5, with 8 bases matching TRBD1. This CDR3 is built from 13 residues. V shed 8 bases and J 4 bases; nucleotides not matched to a gene: 6. Germline CDR1 MDHEN, CDR2 SYDVKM. In DNA, the CDR3 is TGTGCCAGCTACAGACAGGGGACAGAGACCCAGTACTTC. It codes for CASYRQGTETQYF.

The chain is built from TRBV28 and TRBJ1-6; weak D call: TRBD1 (5 bases). V was shortened by 8 bases and J by 7 bases, with 15 bases between the two germline ends. Per the germline V gene, CDR1 is MDHEN and CDR2 is SYDVKM. The CDR3 is 14 amino acids. The CDR3 bases are TGTGCCAGCGGAGGAGGGGCCCTGAATTCACCCCTCCACTTT. Its protein is CASGGGALNSPLHF. The whole variable domain, filled in from reference TRBV28 and TRBJ1-6, reads DVKVTQSSRYLVKRTGEKVFLECVQDMDHENMFWYRQDPGLGLRLIYFSYDVKMKEKGDIPEGYSVSREKKERFSLILESASTNQTSMYLCASGGGALNSPLHFGNGTRLTVT.

V gene TRBV7-3 combines with J gene TRBJ2-5; D perhaps matches TRBD1 (5 bases). The length of the CDR3 is 15 residues. Germline V CDR1 and CDR2: SGHTA, FQGTGA. Trimming took off 2 bases at V and 1 base at J, with 11 bases between the two ends. The DNA for the CDR3 is TGTGCCAGCAGCTTAGGGGCATCGGCCCAAGAGACCCAGTACTTC. Protein product: CASSLGASAQETQYF.

The chain is built from TRBV28 and TRBJ2-3, with D possibly being TRBD1 (7 bases). Trimming left V 4 bases short and J 10 bases short, with 15 bases between. The CDR3 consists of 13 residues. Germline V CDR1 and CDR2: MDHEN, SYDVKM. CDR3 loop: CASSSTSGGSQYF. DNA for the CDR3: TGTGCCAGCAGTTCCACCTCAGGGGGGTCGCAGTATTTT.

This clonotype has at least ten counts. The chain has TRBV6-2 or TRBV6-3 and TRBJ1-1; D unresolved. This CDR3 has 11 amino acids. V shed 7 bases and J shed 8 bases, with 11 bases lying between them. Germline values: CDR1 MNHEY, CDR2 SVGEGT. CDR3 bases: TGTGCCAGCACGTCGATCCAGGAAGCTTTCTTT. Translated: CASTSIQEAFF.

This clonotype showed up just a few times. The DNA for the CDR3 is TGCAGCGTTGCCGGGACAGGCCTGGGTTTTTCCAACTATGGCTACACCTTC. Translating it yields CSVAGTGLGFSNYGYTF. V is TRBV29-1 and J is TRBJ1-2; 8 positions agree with TRBD1. The CDR3 consists of 17 residues. Germline loops: CDR1 SQVTM, CDR2 ANQGSEA. The trim removed 4 bases at V and 2 bases at J, leaving 15 bases unmatched.

This clonotype was observed at least ten times. The V call is TRBV28, the J call TRBJ2-7; possibly TRBD1 for D (5 bases). This CDR3 is 14 amino acids long. The ends were cut back, 1 base at V and 2 bases at J, with 9 bases in the middle. The germline V gene has CDR1 MDHEN and CDR2 SYDVKM. The CDR3 loop is CASSLSGSTYEQYF. CDR3 in DNA: TGTGCCAGCAGTTTATCAGGGTCCACCTACGAGCAGTACTTC. The whole variable domain, remainder taken from reference TRBV28 and TRBJ2-7, is DVKVTQSSRYLVKRTGEKVFLECVQDMDHENMFWYRQDPGLGLRLIYFSYDVKMKEKGDIPEGYSVSREKKERFSLILESASTNQTSMYLCASSLSGSTYEQYFGPGTRLTVT.

Only a few counts were recorded for this clonotype. The chain is built from TRBV7-8 and TRBJ2-1; D is unclear. V was clipped by 5 bases and J by 6 bases, with 8 bases between them. This CDR3 has 12 amino acids. Germline values: CDR1 SGHVS, CDR2 FQNEAQ. The CDR3 reads CASSARANEQFF. The DNA for the CDR3 is TGTGCCAGCAGCGCCCGGGCCAATGAGCAGTTCTTC.

This rearrangement joins TRBV6-5 to TRBJ2-7, with 10 bases identical to TRBD2. The ends lost 0 bases at V and 2 bases at J; junction bases unmatched: 1. The germline gives CDR1 MNHEY, CDR2 SVGAGI. The CDR3 is 15 amino acids. The CDR3 loop reads CASSYSLAGAYEQYF. In DNA form, the CDR3 reads TGTGCCAGCAGTTACTCGCTAGCGGGAGCCTACGAGCAGTACTTC.

V gene TRBV2 combines with J gene TRBJ1-1; no reliable D call. Germline V gene data show CDR1 as SNHLY and CDR2 as FYNNEI. The germline V and J ends were trimmed by 5 bases and 11 bases, with 18 bases remaining between them. The CDR3 is 13 amino acids. CDR3 in DNA: TGTGCCAGCAGTCTGGGCCAACCGATCGGGGCTTTCTTT. This encodes CASSLGQPIGAFF.

This clonotype came up a few times. The chain is built from TRBV27 and TRBJ2-7, with D perhaps given as TRBD1 or TRBD2 (7 bases each). This CDR3 has 16 residues. The germline gives CDR1 MNHEY, CDR2 SMNVEV (reference sequence). V was cut by 0 bases and J by 2 bases, with 14 bases left in between. The CDR3 sequence is CASSLSGRGGTYEQYF. The CDR3 coding sequence is TGTGCCAGCAGTTTATCCGGCAGGGGGGGAACCTACGAGCAGTACTTC.

This clonotype turned up a few times. The chain carries TRBV6-2 or TRBV6-3 and TRBJ2-7; a possible D gene is TRBD1 (6 bases). CDR3 length: 15 residues. Germline values: CDR1 MNHEY, CDR2 SVGEGT. V was pared by 6 bases and J by 0 bases, with 15 bases between. The CDR3 reads CASRPGHETSYEQYV. Here the CDR3 DNA reads TGTGCCAGCAGACCGGGACACGAGACCTCCTACGAGCAGTACGTC.

This clonotype was counted ten times or more. CDR3 loop: CASSEDRNTEAFF. The CDR3 nucleotides read TGTGCCAGCAGCGAAGACAGGAACACTGAAGCTTTCTTT. The chain has TRBV7-9 and TRBJ1-1, with D maybe TRBD1 (5 bases). Trimming left V 5 bases short and J 1 base short, with 8 bases between. Germline V gene sequence: CDR1 SEHNR, CDR2 FQNEAQ (reference sequence). This CDR3 comprises 13 residues. Full variable domain (outside the CDR3, taken from reference TRBV7-9 and TRBJ1-1): DTGVSQNPRHKITKRGQNVTFRCDPISEHNRLYWYRQTLGQGPEFLTYFQNEAQLEKSRLLSDRFSAERPKGSFSTLEIQRTEQGDSAMYLCASSEDRNTEAFFGQGTRLTVV.

The chain links TRBV20-1 to TRBJ2-1; D might be TRBD1 (5 bases). The germline V gene has CDR1 DFQATT and CDR2 SNEGSKA (reference sequence). This CDR3 region has 12 residues. The V end lost 6 bases, the J end lost 4 bases, and 10 bases lay between the germline ends. In nucleotides, the CDR3 is TGCAGTGCAGAGAAGGGGTACAATGAGCAGTTCTTC. It specifies CSAEKGYNEQFF.

The chain links TRBV7-2 to TRBJ2-5; a possible D gene is TRBD1 (6 bases). The CDR3 sequence is 14 residues long. Deletions cut 5 bases from V and 5 bases from J, with 15 bases between. The germline V gene has CDR1 SGHTA and CDR2 FQGNSA. Written as DNA, the CDR3 is TGTGCCAGCAGCCGGTCACAGGGTTCCGAGACCCAGTACTTC. This gives the protein CASSRSQGSETQYF.

J is TRBJ1-4 and V is TRBV2; 7 bases line up with TRBD1. Trimming took 4 bases from V and 0 from J; bases not matched to a gene: 5. Germline values: CDR1 SNHLY, CDR2 FYNNEI. The CDR3 sequence is 16 residues long. This chain's CDR3 is CASSAGQASTNEKLFF. The DNA of the CDR3 is TGTGCCAGCAGTGCCGGACAGGCGTCAACTAATGAAAAACTGTTTTTT.

J is TRBJ1-2 and V is TRBV7-9, with D hard to call. The length of the CDR3 is 12 residues. V lost 1 base, J lost 7 bases, and 7 bases lay in between. CDR1 is SEHNR, CDR2 FQNEAQ, per germline (reference sequence). CDR3 nucleotides: TGTGCCAGCAGCTTAGAGACAACTGGCTACACCTTC. As protein: CASSLETTGYTF.

This clonotype was counted many times. The CDR3 loop reads CASSEQGTISYEQYF. DNA of the CDR3: TGTGCCAGCAGTGAACAGGGGACAATCTCCTACGAGCAGTACTTC. This chain connects TRBV2 to TRBJ2-7; tentative D call: TRBD1 (6 bases). This CDR3 region has 15 residues. The germline V and J ends were trimmed by 2 bases and 0 bases, with 11 bases remaining between them. The germline CDR1 and CDR2 sequences are SNHLY and FYNNEI.

The chain employs TRBV28 and TRBJ2-3; 7 bases match TRBD2. CDR3 length: 14 residues. Losses at the gene ends were 3 bases for V and 7 bases for J; bases not matched to a gene: 7. Germline V lookup: CDR1 MDHEN, CDR2 SYDVKM. CDR3 nucleotide sequence: TGTGCCAGCAGTTTGGGCGGGAGTGGATATACGCAGTATTTT. Translation gives CASSLGGSGYTQYF.

This clonotype was observed many times. The V and J genes are TRBV7-6 and TRBJ2-7; 7 positions match TRBD2. The ends lost 5 bases at V and 6 bases at J; junction bases unmatched: 10. This CDR3 has 14 residues. From germline, CDR1 is SGHVS and CDR2 FNYEAQ. CDR3 DNA sequence: TGTGCCAGCAGCCTGGGACTACCCCGACGCGAGCAGTACTTC. It is translated as CASSLGLPRREQYF.